The 14 T cell receptor beta chains below all came from one sample that was sequenced in a study of Ad26.COV2.S vaccination and SARS-CoV-2 variants (dated by TCRdb to about 2021). The treatment or condition label, as the study defines it: some 20 received Ad26.COV2.S at low or high dose, single or two shots; a few received placebo; per-sample allocation not given. For vaccine and placebo recipients, the sequenced repertoires came from samples collected on day 63 after the first injection. The receptor library was made with the immunoSEQ multiplex PCR assay. TCRdb carries this immuneACCESS record with in-frame sequences only. Its versions omit some clonotypes, under half of them owing to an unresolved V gene in the studies checked, with the rest unexplained. The sample profile shows 350,000 to 500,000 clones; around 90% of them were found once. The ten most abundant clones make up 10% to 15% of the sample.

Sequenced material: peripheral blood, taken in a trial of Ad26.COV2.S vaccine versus placebo. These receptors all stem from a person aged 18 to 65 who received the Ad26.COV2.S COVID-19 vaccine or a placebo.

The chain has TRBV11-2 and TRBJ2-7; 11 bases line up with TRBD2. CDR1 and CDR2 from the germline V gene are SGHAT and FQNNGV. This CDR3 is built from 16 residues. Unmatched junction bases numbered 7, after V lost 4 bases and J lost 2 bases. In DNA, the CDR3 is TGTGCCAGCAGCTCTCAACCGGGACTAGCGGCCTACGAGCAGTACTTC. Protein product: CASSSQPGLAAYEQYF.

The chain links TRBV19 to TRBJ2-3; TRBD1 aligns across 7 bases. CDR1 and CDR2 from the germline V gene are LNHDA and SQIVND (reference sequence). Unmatched junction bases numbered 9, after V lost 4 bases and J lost 2 bases. The CDR3 is 16 amino acids. The CDR3 DNA sequence: TGTGCCAGTAGTACATATTGGGGACAGCTCACAGATACGCAGTATTTT. It encodes CASSTYWGQLTDTQYF.

Comment on this clone: Other DNA sequences in the sample encode the same CDR3. This chain links TRBV10-3 with TRBJ2-3; D is possibly TRBD2 (6 bases). Trimming removed 6 bases at V and 0 bases at J, with 10 bases between. Germline-derived CDR1 and CDR2 are ENHRY and SYGVKD. The CDR3 extends over 14 amino acids. The CDR3 region is CAIRSGTSTDTQYF. CDR3 nucleotides: TGTGCCATCAGGTCGGGGACTAGCACAGATACGCAGTATTTT.

The rearrangement links TRBV5-6 to TRBJ1-5; 7 nucleotides line up with TRBD1. CDR3 length equals 14 residues. CDR1 and CDR2 from the germline V gene are SGHDT and YYEEEE. After removal of 4 bases from V and 7 bases from J, the junction contained 8 bases not matched to a gene. The CDR3 DNA sequence: TGTGCCAGCAGCAGGGACAGCGCACGGCAGCCCCAGCATTTT. Translating gives CASSRDSARQPQHF.

The chain recombines TRBV4-3 with TRBJ1-1, with TRBD1 matching 7 bases. This CDR3 spans 16 amino acids. Germline V gene sequence: CDR1 LGHNA, CDR2 YSLEER. V lost 1 base, J lost 9 bases, and 14 bases stayed unmatched. The DNA for the CDR3 is TGCGCCAGCAGCCAAGTGGGAGGGGGCCGCAATTCCCAAGCTTTCTTT. It codes for CASSQVGGGRNSQAFF.

This clone was detected only a few times. CDR3 sequence reads: CASSRGPGELFF. DNA for the CDR3: TGTGCCAGCAGCCGGGGGCCCGGGGAGCTGTTTTTT. This chain connects TRBV12-3 or TRBV12-4 to TRBJ2-2; TRBD1 or TRBD2 may be the D gene (6 bases each). The CDR3 has 12 amino acids. Trimming stripped 6 bases from V and 6 bases from J, with 8 bases between.

The chain has TRBV7-3 and TRBJ2-3; 9 nucleotides agree with TRBD2. The germline V gene encodes CDR1 SGHTA and CDR2 FQGTGA. V lost 3 bases and J lost 4; bases outside the gene matches: 5. The CDR3 spans 15 residues. CDR3: CASSLASGISDTQYF. Written as DNA, the CDR3 is TGTGCCAGCAGCTTGGCTAGCGGGATTTCAGATACGCAGTATTTT.

The chain links TRBV18 to TRBJ1-1; 8 bases align to TRBD1. The CDR3 extends over 16 amino acids. After removal of 3 bases from V and 6 bases from J, the junction contained 12 bases not matched to a gene. Germline CDR1 KGHSH, CDR2 LQKENI. The CDR3 spells CASSPSGQGTGAEAFF. The CDR3 DNA follows: TGTGCCAGCTCACCCTCCGGACAGGGTACGGGAGCTGAAGCTTTCTTT.

In its sample, this clone was seen once. The J gene is TRBJ1-1, the V gene TRBV28; the D is unclear. Per germline, CDR1 MDHEN and CDR2 SYDVKM. The CDR3 is 13 residues long. Trimming removed 4 bases from V and 4 bases from J, with 10 bases in between. CDR3 sequence reads: CASSSSSGTEAFF. The CDR3 DNA sequence: TGTGCCAGCAGTTCGAGCTCAGGCACTGAAGCTTTCTTT.

This sequence joins TRBV30 and TRBJ2-7, with 7 bases identical to TRBD2. V was pared by 0 bases and J by 9 bases, with 5 bases of the junction left unmatched. Germline lookup yields CDR1 GTSNPN and CDR2 SVGIG (reference sequence). This CDR3 comprises 12 residues. The CDR3 nucleotides read TGTGCCTGGAGTGTAAGCTCGGGAGGGCAGTACTTC. Its protein is CAWSVSSGGQYF.

The V gene is TRBV3-1 (or the pseudogene TRBV3-2), the J gene TRBJ2-2, with D unresolved. The CDR3 is 13 amino acids. Germline CDR1 LGHDT, CDR2 YNNKEL (reference sequence). The V end lost 3 bases, the J end lost 8 bases, and 10 bases lay between the germline ends. Written as DNA, the CDR3 is TGTGCCAGCAGCCATGCCTATTTGGGGGAGCTGTTTTTT. Its protein is CASSHAYLGELFF.

This chain joins TRBV6-1 and TRBJ2-5; D perhaps matches TRBD2 (5 bases). Per the germline V gene, CDR1 is MNHNS and CDR2 is SASEGT. The CDR3 loop spans 13 amino acids. The V end was cut by 0 bases, the J end by 7 bases, with 9 bases between. CDR3 loop: CASSEAPGGTQYF. CDR3 sequence (DNA): TGTGCCAGCAGTGAAGCTCCCGGAGGGACCCAGTACTTC.

The chain has TRBV30 and TRBJ1-5, with D uncertain. Germline V gene lookup returns CDR1 GTSNPN and CDR2 SVGIG (reference sequence). CDR3 length: 13 residues. V was trimmed by 4 bases and J by 7 bases, leaving 14 bases between them. CDR3 coding DNA: TGTGCCTGGAATTTAGGTATGGCCCAGCCCCAGCATTTT. It codes for CAWNLGMAQPQHF.

The J gene is TRBJ1-1, the V gene TRBV10-3; D not certain. This CDR3 has 14 amino acids. CDR1 and CDR2 (germline): ENHRY, SYGVKD. V gave up 4 bases and J gave up 3 bases, with 12 bases separating them. The CDR3 spells CAISVRGIDTEAFF. In DNA, the CDR3 is TGTGCCATCAGTGTAAGAGGCATCGACACTGAAGCTTTCTTT.